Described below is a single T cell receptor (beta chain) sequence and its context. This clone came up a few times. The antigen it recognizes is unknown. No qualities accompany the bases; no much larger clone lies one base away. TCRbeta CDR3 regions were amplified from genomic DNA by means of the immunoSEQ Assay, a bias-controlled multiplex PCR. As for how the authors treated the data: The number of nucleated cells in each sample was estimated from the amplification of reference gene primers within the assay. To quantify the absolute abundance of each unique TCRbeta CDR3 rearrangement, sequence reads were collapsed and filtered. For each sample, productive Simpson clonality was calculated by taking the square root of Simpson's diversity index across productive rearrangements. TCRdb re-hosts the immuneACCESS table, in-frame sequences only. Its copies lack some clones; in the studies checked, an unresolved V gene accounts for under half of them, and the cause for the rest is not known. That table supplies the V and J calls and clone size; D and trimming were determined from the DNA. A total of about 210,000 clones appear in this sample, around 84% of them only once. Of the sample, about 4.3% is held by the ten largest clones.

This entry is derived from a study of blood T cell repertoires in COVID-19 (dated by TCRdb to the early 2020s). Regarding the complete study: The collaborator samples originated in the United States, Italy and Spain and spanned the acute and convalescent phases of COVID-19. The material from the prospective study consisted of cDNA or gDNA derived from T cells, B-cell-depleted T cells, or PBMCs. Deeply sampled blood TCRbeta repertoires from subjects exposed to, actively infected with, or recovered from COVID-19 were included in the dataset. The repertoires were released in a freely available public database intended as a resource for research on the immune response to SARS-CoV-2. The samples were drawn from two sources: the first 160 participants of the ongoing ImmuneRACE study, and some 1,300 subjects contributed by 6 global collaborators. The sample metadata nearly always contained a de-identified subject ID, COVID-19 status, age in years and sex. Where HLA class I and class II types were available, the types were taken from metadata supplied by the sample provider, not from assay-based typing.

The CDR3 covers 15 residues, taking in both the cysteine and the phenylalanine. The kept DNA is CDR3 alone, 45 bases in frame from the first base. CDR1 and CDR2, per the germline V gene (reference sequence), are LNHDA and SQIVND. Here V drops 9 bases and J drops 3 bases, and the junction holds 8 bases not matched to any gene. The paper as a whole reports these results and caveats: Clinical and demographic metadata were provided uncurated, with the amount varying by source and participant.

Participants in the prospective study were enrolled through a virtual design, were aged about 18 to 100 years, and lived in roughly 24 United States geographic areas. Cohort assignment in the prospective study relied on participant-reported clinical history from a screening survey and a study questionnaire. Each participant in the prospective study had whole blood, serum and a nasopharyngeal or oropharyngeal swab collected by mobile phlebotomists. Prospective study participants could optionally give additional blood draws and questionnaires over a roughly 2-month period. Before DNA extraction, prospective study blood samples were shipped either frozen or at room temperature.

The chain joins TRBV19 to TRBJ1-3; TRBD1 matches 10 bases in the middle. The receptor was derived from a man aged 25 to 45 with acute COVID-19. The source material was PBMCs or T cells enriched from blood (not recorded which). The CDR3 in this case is CASQDRDRGGNTIYF. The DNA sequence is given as TGTGCCAGCCAAGACCGGGACAGGGGTGGAAACACCATATATTTT.